Listed below are T cell receptor beta chains from one sample, sequenced in a study of CD8 T cells in ankylosing spondylitis. TCRdb reprocessed the 5' RACE reads via MiXCR and lists one record per CDR3 protein. Counted here are roughly 350,000 distinct CDR3 sequences, roughly 8% occurring once; the ten biggest clones make up about 14%. Sequencing was done on a sample of blood, either unsorted or a sorted T cell fraction (not recorded which). The receptors originated from a male donor with ankylosing spondylitis. CDR3s include the opening cysteine and the closing phenylalanine or tryptophan. The order of the fields is J gene, D gene, clone size, V gene, CDR3 length, CDR3 DNA, CDR3 protein. The D gene is left open where the match is weak. Only part of the rows carry a size: once, few, many, or a class if the clone is expanded.

>TRBJ2-6|-|few|TRBV28|14
TGTGCCACCACAAGGGACTCTGGGGCCAACGTCCTGACTTTC
CATTRDSGANVLTF
>TRBJ2-5|-|-|TRBV5-1|16
TGCGCCAGCAGCTGGTCCGCTGCCAACCTCCAAGAGACCCAGTACTTC
CASSWSAANLQETQYF
>TRBJ2-5|-|few|TRBV24-1|16
TGTGCCACCAGCCCTATGCGAACAAGGGGACAAGAGACCCAGTACTTC
CATSPMRTRGQETQYF
>TRBJ2-5|TRBD1|-|TRBV5-1|14
TGCGCCAGCAGCCCGGGGACAGTAGGAGAGACCCAGTACTTC
CASSPGTVGETQYF
>TRBJ2-1|TRBD2|-|TRBV20-1|14
TGCAGTGCTGTGGGACTAGCGGCTTACAATGAGCAGTTCTTC
CSAVGLAAYNEQFF
>TRBJ2-1|-|many|TRBV2|16
TGTGCCAGCAGTGAAGCCCGAGCCCCCATAAACAATGAGCAGTTCTTC
CASSEARAPINNEQFF
>TRBJ2-1|TRBD2|many|TRBV29-1|16
TGCAGCGTTGCGGCGGCGGGAGGGTTCGCCTACAATGAGCAGTTCTTC
CSVAAAGGFAYNEQFF
>TRBJ2-5|TRBD2|-|TRBV7-9|14
TGTGCCAGCAGCCTAGCGGGAGCGTCAGGCCTAGAGTACTTC
CASSLAGASGLEYF
>TRBJ2-3|-|few|TRBV11-2|18
TGTGCCAGCAGCCGAGGGGACCCCGGTAGCGGAAGCACAGATACGCAGTATTTT
CASSRGDPGSGSTDTQYF
>TRBJ2-2|-|-|TRBV2|15
TGTGCCAGCAGTGAGATCCGGGCCGGCACCGGGGAGCTGTTTTTT
CASSEIRAGTGELFF
>TRBJ2-7|-|-|TRBV7-8|18
TGTGCCAGCAGCTTGCGGCCCCGGGGGTCTCTCGACAGAACAGAGCAGTACTTC
CASSLRPRGSLDRTEQYF
>TRBJ2-1|TRBD2|few|TRBV6-2/TRBV6-3|16
TGTGCCAGCAGTGGGAGACTAGCGGGAGGTCGAACTGAGCAGTTCTTC
CASSGRLAGGRTEQFF
>TRBJ2-2|-|many|TRBV29-1|14
TGCAGCGTTCTCTCGACAGTGTCGCACGGGGAGCTGTTTTTT
CSVLSTVSHGELFF
>TRBJ1-5|-|many|TRBV7-6|14
TGTGCCAGCAGCTTAGGCGGGGGGCGTCAGCCCCAGCATTTT
CASSLGGGRQPQHF
>TRBJ2-7|TRBD2|-|TRBV20-1|14
TGCAGTGCTAGCTATAGCGGGAGGGCCTACGAGCAGTACTTC
CSASYSGRAYEQYF
>TRBJ2-5|TRBD2|-|TRBV6-4|17
TGTGCCAGCAGTGACACCTGCTCACTAGCGGGCTGGGAGACCCAGTACTTC
CASSDTCSLAGWETQYF
>TRBJ2-2|TRBD2|few|TRBV12-3/TRBV12-4|16
TGTGCCAGCAGTTTGGGTAGCGGGAGATCCACCGGGGAGCTGTTTTTT
CASSLGSGRSTGELFF
>TRBJ2-3|-|-|TRBV6-1|13
TGTGCCAGCACTGGCGGGACCTGGGATACGCAGTATTTT
CASTGGTWDTQYF
>TRBJ2-1|-|many|TRBV29-1|10
TGCAGCGTTCGGTACAATGAGCAGTTCTTC
CSVRYNEQFF
>TRBJ2-1|TRBD1|few|TRBV7-3|13
TGTGCCAGCAGCTTGGACAGGTTGCGGGAGCAGTTCTTC
CASSLDRLREQFF
>TRBJ2-1|-|-|TRBV14|15
TGTGCCAGCAGCCCATTTAGCCGGGGGTACAATGAGCAGTTCTTC
CASSPFSRGYNEQFF
>TRBJ2-1|-|-|TRBV5-1|18
TGCGCCAGCAGCTTGAAACGGAGGACGCCCCACCCTAACAATGAGCAGTTCTTC
CASSLKRRTPHPNNEQFF
>TRBJ2-2|TRBD2|many|TRBV12-3/TRBV12-4|16
TGTGCCAGCAGCCAGCTAGCGGGAGGGAACACCGGGGAGCTGTTTTTT
CASSQLAGGNTGELFF
>TRBJ1-1|TRBD1|-|TRBV20-1|14
TGCAGTGCCACAAGACAGGGCCTGAACACTGAAGCTTTCTTT
CSATRQGLNTEAFF
>TRBJ2-7|-|many|TRBV6-1|13
TGTGCCAGCAGAACGAGCTGGGCCTACGAGCAGTACTTC
CASRTSWAYEQYF
>TRBJ2-3|-|few|TRBV12-5|12
TGTGCTAGTGGTTTGGGGATAAATACGCAGTATTTT
CASGLGINTQYF
>TRBJ2-1|-|many|TRBV10-3|12
TGTGCCATCAGTGAGTTGGTGAATGAGCAGTTCTTC
CAISELVNEQFF